The entry below gives a single TCR beta chain sequence along with its context. The data were taken from a study of blood T cell repertoires in COVID-19. The repertoire was sequenced with immunoSEQ multiplex PCR; TCRdb's copy has only in-frame clones and lacks some. The sample yields some 330,000 clones, approximately 89% seen once. CDR3 size: 12 residues. The J segment lost 13 bases and the V segment lost 1 base, leaving 4 bases of the junction unmatched. Sequencing was done on a sample of PBMCs or T cells enriched from blood (not recorded which). This rearrangement joins TRBV12-3 or TRBV12-4 to TRBJ2-1; 7 bases fit TRBD2. This sequence originates from a man younger than 45 who had recovered from COVID-19. The CDR3 region has the DNA TGTGCCAGCAGTTTAGACGAGCGGGAACAGTTCTTC. Protein product: CASSLDEREQFF.